Listed below are T cell receptor beta chains from one sample, sequenced in a study of T-cell reconstitution after alpha-beta-depleted transplantation in children. TCRdb reanalysed the PCR reads using MiXCR and keeps one entry per CDR3 protein. The profile shows about 500,000 distinct CDR3 sequences, approximately 30% of them singletons. Here the sequenced sample was PBMCs from the stem cell graft donor, taken from the stem cell graft. The receptors were sampled from a human donor who donated a stem cell graft to a child with aplastic anemia. CDR3s include the opening cysteine and the closing phenylalanine or tryptophan. Each record gives: J gene, clone size, CDR3 length, D gene, V gene, CDR3 DNA, CDR3 protein. A D gene is named only where the DNA matches it firmly. For some rows the clone size is stated as once, few or many, or as a class when expanded; others skip it.

j_gene: TRBJ1-2
abundance: .
len: 16
d_gene: TRBD1
v_gene: TRBV7-2
CDR3nt: TGTGCCAGCAGCTCCCGGGGAGGGGGCTTCGGGTATGGCTACACCTTC
CDR3aa: CASSSRGGGFGYGYTF

j_gene: TRBJ2-1
abundance: .
len: 14
d_gene: TRBD2
v_gene: TRBV5-6
CDR3nt: TGTGCCAGCAGCCCCCGGACTAGCGGGCTCGAGCAGTTCTTC
CDR3aa: CASSPRTSGLEQFF

j_gene: TRBJ1-1
abundance: .
len: 14
d_gene: .
v_gene: TRBV12-3/TRBV12-4
CDR3nt: TGTGCCAGCAGTACAGGATCCATGAACACTGAAGCTTTCTTT
CDR3aa: CASSTGSMNTEAFF

j_gene: TRBJ2-1
abundance: .
len: 13
d_gene: TRBD1
v_gene: TRBV30
CDR3nt: TGTGCCTGGAGTCAGGGCCCCGGGACAGGAGAACTCTTC
CDR3aa: CAWSQGPGTGELF

j_gene: TRBJ1-5
abundance: .
len: 15
d_gene: .
v_gene: TRBV12-3/TRBV12-4
CDR3nt: TGTGCCAGCACCCAGACAGCCTTAAGCAATCCGCCCCAGCATTTT
CDR3aa: CASTQTALSNPPQHF

j_gene: TRBJ2-6
abundance: .
len: 15
d_gene: .
v_gene: TRBV7-2
CDR3nt: TGTGCCAGCAGCCCCACAGGGACTGGGGCCAACGTCCTGACTTTC
CDR3aa: CASSPTGTGANVLTF

j_gene: TRBJ2-6
abundance: .
len: 16
d_gene: .
v_gene: TRBV6-5
CDR3nt: TGTGCCAGCAGTTACAAGGGACTCTCTGGGGCCAACGTCCTGACTTTC
CDR3aa: CASSYKGLSGANVLTF

j_gene: TRBJ2-6
abundance: few
len: 15
d_gene: .
v_gene: TRBV5-6
CDR3nt: TGTGCCAGCAGCGCGGGACTCTCTGGGGCCAACGTCCTGACTTTC
CDR3aa: CASSAGLSGANVLTF

j_gene: TRBJ2-7
abundance: .
len: 14
d_gene: TRBD2
v_gene: TRBV12-3/TRBV12-4
CDR3nt: TGTGCCAGCAGTCCTAGCGGGAGTTCCCACGAGCAGTACTTC
CDR3aa: CASSPSGSSHEQYF

j_gene: TRBJ1-1
abundance: many
len: 15
d_gene: .
v_gene: TRBV29-1
CDR3nt: TGCAGCGTTGCCAATGGGGTGCAGACGGGCACTGAAGCTTTCTTT
CDR3aa: CSVANGVQTGTEAFF

j_gene: TRBJ2-1
abundance: .
len: 17
d_gene: TRBD2
v_gene: TRBV10-3
CDR3nt: TGTGCCATCAGTGAGCGGAATAGCGGGAGCTCCTACAATGAGCAGTTCTTC
CDR3aa: CAISERNSGSSYNEQFF

j_gene: TRBJ1-5
abundance: few
len: 13
d_gene: .
v_gene: TRBV7-2
CDR3nt: TGTGCCAGCAGCTCCGAGTCTAATCAGCCCCAGCATTTT
CDR3aa: CASSSESNQPQHF

j_gene: TRBJ2-7
abundance: .
len: 16
d_gene: TRBD2
v_gene: TRBV20-1
CDR3nt: TGCAGTGCTAGCCCCCTCACTAGCGGGAGCTCCTACGAGCAGTACTTC
CDR3aa: CSASPLTSGSSYEQYF

j_gene: TRBJ2-2
abundance: .
len: 16
d_gene: TRBD1
v_gene: TRBV12-3/TRBV12-4
CDR3nt: TGTGCCAGCAGCAGGGACAGGGGAGGTACAACCGGGGAGCTGTTTTTT
CDR3aa: CASSRDRGGTTGELFF

j_gene: TRBJ1-1
abundance: few
len: 14
d_gene: .
v_gene: TRBV29-1
CDR3nt: TGCAGCGTTGAAGTACGGGGAATGAACACTGAAGCTTTCTTT
CDR3aa: CSVEVRGMNTEAFF

j_gene: TRBJ1-5
abundance: few
len: 12
d_gene: .
v_gene: TRBV24-1
CDR3nt: TGTGCCACCTCCTACTCAGGTCAGCCCCAGCATTTT
CDR3aa: CATSYSGQPQHF

j_gene: TRBJ2-2
abundance: few
len: 17
d_gene: .
v_gene: TRBV11-3
CDR3nt: TGTGCCAGCAGCTCCCATTTTAGGGGCACGAACACCGGGGAGCTGTTTTTT
CDR3aa: CASSSHFRGTNTGELFF

j_gene: TRBJ1-5
abundance: many
len: 15
d_gene: TRBD1
v_gene: TRBV28
CDR3nt: TGTGCCAGCAGTTTTTACAGGGGGGGCAATCAGCCCCAGCATTTT
CDR3aa: CASSFYRGGNQPQHF

j_gene: TRBJ1-1
abundance: .
len: 19
d_gene: TRBD1
v_gene: TRBV12-5
CDR3nt: TGTGCTAGTGGGCCGGCCCGGGACAGGGGTATGTTTGGGAACACTGAAGCTTTCTTT
CDR3aa: CASGPARDRGMFGNTEAFF

j_gene: TRBJ2-5
abundance: few
len: 14
d_gene: .
v_gene: TRBV12-3/TRBV12-4
CDR3nt: TGTGCCAGCAGTTTTCTCGGACGGTACGAGACCCAGTACTTC
CDR3aa: CASSFLGRYETQYF

j_gene: TRBJ2-7
abundance: .
len: 17
d_gene: TRBD2
v_gene: TRBV20-1
CDR3nt: TGCAGTGCTAGAGATGGGATACCGGGACTAGCGGGAGTAAAGCAGTACTTC
CDR3aa: CSARDGIPGLAGVKQYF

j_gene: TRBJ1-4
abundance: .
len: 14
d_gene: TRBD1
v_gene: TRBV18
CDR3nt: TGTGCCAGCTCACCAGGGACAGTTAATGAAAAACTGTTTTTT
CDR3aa: CASSPGTVNEKLFF

j_gene: TRBJ2-1
abundance: .
len: 14
d_gene: TRBD2
v_gene: TRBV20-1
CDR3nt: TGCAGTGCTAGGGGGACTAGCGGGAGCAATGAGCAGTTCTTC
CDR3aa: CSARGTSGSNEQFF

j_gene: TRBJ1-1
abundance: few
len: 13
d_gene: TRBD1
v_gene: TRBV12-3/TRBV12-4
CDR3nt: TGTGCCAGCAGCCCCGGACAGGCCCTTGAAGCTTTCTTT
CDR3aa: CASSPGQALEAFF

j_gene: TRBJ1-1
abundance: .
len: 10
d_gene: .
v_gene: TRBV29-1
CDR3nt: TGCAGCGCCCAGGGAACTGAAGCTTTCTTT
CDR3aa: CSAQGTEAFF

j_gene: TRBJ1-1
abundance: .
len: 14
d_gene: .
v_gene: TRBV10-3
CDR3nt: TGTGCCATCAGTGCATCAGGGGACCGGGTGCGGGCTTTCTTT
CDR3aa: CAISASGDRVRAFF

j_gene: TRBJ1-5
abundance: few
len: 16
d_gene: .
v_gene: TRBV19
CDR3nt: TGTGCCAGTAGTATCTTCGACTTGAAGGGCAATCAGCCCCAGCATTTT
CDR3aa: CASSIFDLKGNQPQHF

j_gene: TRBJ2-5
abundance: few
len: 16
d_gene: .
v_gene: TRBV7-2
CDR3nt: TGTGCCAGCAGCCCTGGTTTAATTAGTAATCAAGAGACCCAGTACTTC
CDR3aa: CASSPGLISNQETQYF

j_gene: TRBJ2-5
abundance: .
len: 13
d_gene: .
v_gene: TRBV5-1
CDR3nt: TGCGCCAGCAGCCCCCTGTGGGGAGAGACCCAGTACTTC
CDR3aa: CASSPLWGETQYF

j_gene: TRBJ1-4
abundance: .
len: 14
d_gene: .
v_gene: TRBV5-5
CDR3nt: TGTGCCAGCAGCTTGGGGCAGGGCGCTGAAAAACTGTTTTTT
CDR3aa: CASSLGQGAEKLFF

j_gene: TRBJ2-7
abundance: .
len: 14
d_gene: .
v_gene: TRBV18
CDR3nt: TGTGCCAGCTCACCCCAGGGGCAGACCTACGAGCAGTACTTC
CDR3aa: CASSPQGQTYEQYF

j_gene: TRBJ2-3
abundance: few
len: 15
d_gene: .
v_gene: TRBV20-1
CDR3nt: TGCAGTGCTAGAGATCGGCAGCGGATCACAGATACGCAGTATTTT
CDR3aa: CSARDRQRITDTQYF

j_gene: TRBJ1-3
abundance: few
len: 15
d_gene: .
v_gene: TRBV6-1
CDR3nt: TGTGCCAGCACCGCAGACAGAAGCTCTGGAAACACCATATATTTT
CDR3aa: CASTADRSSGNTIYF

j_gene: TRBJ2-3
abundance: few
len: 14
d_gene: .
v_gene: TRBV7-2
CDR3nt: TGTGCCAGCAGCGTCCGACAGGATACAGATACGCAGTATTTT
CDR3aa: CASSVRQDTDTQYF

j_gene: TRBJ1-1
abundance: .
len: 13
d_gene: .
v_gene: TRBV29-1
CDR3nt: TGCAGCGCCCGGCCCAACAGGGAGACTGAAGCTTTCTTT
CDR3aa: CSARPNRETEAFF

j_gene: TRBJ2-1
abundance: many
len: 13
d_gene: TRBD1
v_gene: TRBV29-1
CDR3nt: TGCAGCGCAGACAGGGAGATTGGGGATGAGCAGTTCTTC
CDR3aa: CSADREIGDEQFF

j_gene: TRBJ1-2
abundance: .
len: 12
d_gene: .
v_gene: TRBV12-3/TRBV12-4
CDR3nt: TGTGCCAGCACCAGGACACCGGATGGCTACACCTTC
CDR3aa: CASTRTPDGYTF

j_gene: TRBJ1-2
abundance: .
len: 14
d_gene: .
v_gene: TRBV6-1
CDR3nt: TGTGCCACCATTCGAAGTTCAGGGGTGGGTGGCTACACCTTC
CDR3aa: CATIRSSGVGGYTF

j_gene: TRBJ2-1
abundance: few
len: 18
d_gene: TRBD2
v_gene: TRBV20-1
CDR3nt: TGCAGTGCTAGCGGGACTAGCGGGAGGTCCAGCTCCTACAATGAGCAGTTCTTC
CDR3aa: CSASGTSGRSSSYNEQFF

j_gene: TRBJ2-1
abundance: .
len: 16
d_gene: TRBD2
v_gene: TRBV5-1
CDR3nt: TGCGCCAGCAGCCCGACCCCGCTAGCGGGGGGGAATGAGCAGTTCTTC
CDR3aa: CASSPTPLAGGNEQFF

j_gene: TRBJ2-1
abundance: .
len: 16
d_gene: .
v_gene: TRBV6-2/TRBV6-3
CDR3nt: TGTGCCAGCAGTTATCAGGGGTTGAGCTCCTACAATGAGCAGTTCTTC
CDR3aa: CASSYQGLSSYNEQFF

j_gene: TRBJ1-1
abundance: few
len: 15
d_gene: TRBD1
v_gene: TRBV7-2
CDR3nt: TGTGCCAGCAGCACTCGACAGGGGTCGGGGACTGAAGCTTTCTTT
CDR3aa: CASSTRQGSGTEAFF

j_gene: TRBJ2-3
abundance: once
len: 15
d_gene: .
v_gene: TRBV24-1
CDR3nt: TGTGCCACCAGTGATTTTGGCAGAGGCACAGATACGCAGTATTTT
CDR3aa: CATSDFGRGTDTQYF

j_gene: TRBJ2-1
abundance: .
len: 16
d_gene: TRBD2
v_gene: TRBV6-4
CDR3nt: TGTGCCAGCAGTGACTCACAGGCTAGCGGGAGGAATGAGCAGTTCTTC
CDR3aa: CASSDSQASGRNEQFF

j_gene: TRBJ1-5
abundance: few
len: 17
d_gene: .
v_gene: TRBV19
CDR3nt: TGTGCCAGTAGAGGGATTATCCGAGGTGCTAGCAATCAGCCCCAGCATTTT
CDR3aa: CASRGIIRGASNQPQHF

j_gene: TRBJ1-1
abundance: few
len: 12
d_gene: .
v_gene: TRBV20-1
CDR3nt: TGCAGTGCCCGTCGGGGGAACACTGAAGCTTTCTTT
CDR3aa: CSARRGNTEAFF

j_gene: TRBJ2-1
abundance: .
len: 16
d_gene: TRBD2
v_gene: TRBV20-1
CDR3nt: TGCAGTGCATGGGTAGCGGGAGACTTGGGCTACAATGAGCAGTTCTTC
CDR3aa: CSAWVAGDLGYNEQFF